This entry features one T cell receptor (beta chain) sequence. Its matching antigen is unknown. Mismatch with germline at one junction end may stem from a read error. At the survey level, the v3.0 immunoSEQ assay was run. The table came from immunoSEQ multiplex PCR; TCRdb's copy has only in-frame clones and leaves some out. The sample yields about 30,000 clones, over 85% seen once. This CDR3 has 15 residues. Germline V lookup: CDR1 MNHEY, CDR2 SVGAGI. This record belongs to a study of long-term antiretroviral therapy in people with HIV. For the study at large: It was about a decade before the 2015 immediate-ART recommendation that the earliest samples were taken.

Study-wide results and caveats: Post-ART samples showed increased diversity that remained below transplant donor control levels. Whereas controls had wider CDR3 length ranges, HIV repertoires had narrower ones. Repertoire dominance by clones expanded before ART was seen at all time points.

This TCR derives from a woman between 45 and 65 years old with HIV. The chain combines TRBV6-5 with TRBJ1-4; TRBD1 agrees at 8 bases. Specimen: unsorted PBMCs, collected about 5.1 years after starting antiretroviral therapy. Here the CDR3 DNA reads TGTGCCAGCAGCCTAAGACAGGGGCCCTTTCAACTGTTGATTTTT. Translation: CASSLRQGPFQLLIF.